These 29 T cell receptor beta chains share one sample of origin, sequenced in a study of CD4 T cells in relation to SARS-CoV-2 and coronaviruses listed by TCRdb under 2021. CD4+ T cells from unexposed donors were collected before the COVID-19 pandemic (2011-2018). After less than eleven days of culture, CD4+ T cells were isolated with the EasySep CD4+ T cell isolation kit. Library preparation employed the immunoSEQ multiplex PCR assay. As stored in TCRdb, this immuneACCESS dataset retains in-frame rearrangements with V and J assigned. A fraction of the clones does not appear; measured against another copy, unresolved V genes explain less than half of the discrepancy, and the remainder lacks a known reason. The table for this sample lists around 21,000 clones; about three fifths of them were counted only once. The top ten clonotypes cover approximately 9.9% of the sample. Their cognate antigens are unknown.

The sequencing input was CD4+ T cells from PBMCs, cultured in vitro. These receptors all stem from a human donor in good health.

The rearrangement links TRBV12-3 or TRBV12-4 to TRBJ1-6; D call uncertain. Trimming cost V 7 bases and J 7 bases, with 11 bases left between them. The CDR3 contains 13 residues. The CDR3 sequence is CASTLVGNSPLHF. The CDR3 DNA is TGTGCCAGCACCTTAGTGGGGAATTCACCCCTCCACTTT.

This sequence joins TRBV10-3 and TRBJ1-1, with no clear D. This CDR3 is built from 16 residues. V was pared by 7 bases and J by 5 bases, with 23 bases between. In germline, CDR1 is ENHRY, CDR2 SYGVKD. The CDR3 region is CAIMPARARGQTEAFF. Written as DNA, the CDR3 is TGTGCCATCATGCCGGCTCGGGCGCGGGGTCAAACTGAAGCTTTCTTT.

This sequence joins TRBV5-1 and TRBJ2-5; 13 nucleotides agree with TRBD2. Germline CDR1 reads SGHRS; CDR2 reads YFSETQ. This CDR3 has 18 residues. V gave up 4 bases and J gave up 1 base; unmatched junction bases: 10. This CDR3 is CASSRRLAGGTAQETQYF. The CDR3 nucleotides are TGCGCCAGCAGCCGCCGACTAGCGGGAGGAACCGCCCAAGAGACCCAGTACTTC.

This chain connects TRBV3-1 (or the pseudogene TRBV3-2) to TRBJ1-2; D call uncertain. The CDR3 covers 10 residues. With 11 bases removed from V and 7 bases from J, the gap between germline ends came to 11 bases. Germline V gives CDR1 LGHDT, CDR2 YNNKEL (reference sequence). CDR3 sequence (DNA): TGTGCCCCCAGTGGGCTTGGCTACACCTTC. Translation gives CAPSGLGYTF.

CDR3 region: CASSFDRGTDTQYF. DNA for the CDR3: TGTGCCAGCAGCTTTGACAGGGGCACAGATACGCAGTATTTT. J is TRBJ2-3 and V is TRBV7-2, with 7 positions matching TRBD1. Germline CDR1 is SGHTA and CDR2 is FQGNSA. After removal of 3 bases from V and 1 base from J, the junction contained 1 base not matched to a gene. This CDR3 contains 14 residues.

This clone came up a few times. The CDR3 nucleotides read TGTGCCAGCAGCTTACAGGGATCGCAAGATACGCAGTATTTT. Its translation: CASSLQGSQDTQYF. V gene TRBV5-8 combines with J gene TRBJ2-3; weak D call: TRBD1 (6 bases). V lost 2 bases and J lost 5, with 12 bases in between. Per germline, CDR1 SGHTS and CDR2 YDEGEE. The CDR3 contains 14 residues.

The table lists this clone with a count of one. J is TRBJ2-7 and V is TRBV3-1 (or the pseudogene TRBV3-2); TRBD2 aligns across 10 bases. Germline trimming cut 3 bases from V and 2 bases from J; bases unmatched to any gene: 10. Germline-derived CDR1 and CDR2 are LGHDT and YNNKEL (reference sequence). There are 17 residues in the CDR3. The CDR3 loop is CASSHGGSGRGPYEQYF. The CDR3 DNA follows: TGTGCCAGCAGCCATGGGGGCAGCGGGAGGGGGCCCTACGAGCAGTACTTC.

J is TRBJ1-6 and V is TRBV6-5, with 8 nucleotides matching TRBD1. J was trimmed by 5 bases and V by 2 bases; bases with no gene match: 2. Germline V gene lookup returns CDR1 MNHEY and CDR2 SVGAGI. CDR3 length equals 15 residues. CDR3 in amino acids: CASSYDRGNNSPLHF. The CDR3, as DNA: TGTGCCAGCAGTTACGACAGGGGCAATAATTCACCCCTCCACTTT.

The rearrangement links TRBV5-4 to TRBJ1-2, with 7 bases aligning to TRBD1. The germline CDR1 and CDR2 sequences are SGHNT and YYREEE (reference sequence). The junction had 3 bases not matched to a gene; V was cut back by 3 bases and J by 4 bases. This CDR3 has 13 residues. CDR3 DNA sequence: TGTGCCAGCAGCTCAGGGACAGCCTATGGCTACACCTTC. Its protein product is CASSSGTAYGYTF.

V usage is TRBV19 and J usage is TRBJ1-4; perhaps TRBD1 as D (6 bases). CDR3 length: 17 amino acids. V shed 4 bases and J shed 8 bases, with 23 bases lying between them. Germline assignment: CDR1 LNHDA and CDR2 SQIVND (reference sequence). The CDR3 nucleotides are TGTGCCAGTAGTACCCAGGGCAGGGGACGCGGGGGAGAAAAACTGTTTTTT. Encoded protein: CASSTQGRGRGGEKLFF.

This clone was seen only a few times. This sequence joins TRBV7-2 and TRBJ1-6, with D maybe TRBD1 (5 bases). V lost 7 bases, J lost 5 bases, and 15 bases lay in between. CDR1 and CDR2 (germline): SGHTA, FQGNSA. This CDR3 is 15 amino acids long. CDR3 coding DNA: TGTGCCAGCACCCGTTGGGGACGTGATAATTCACCCCTCCACTTT. Its translation: CASTRWGRDNSPLHF.

This clone was seen a few times. V usage is TRBV5-6 and J usage is TRBJ1-4; D call uncertain. This CDR3 spans 14 amino acids. CDR1 SGHDT and CDR2 YYEEEE come from the germline V gene. V was trimmed by 4 bases and J by 3 bases, leaving 10 bases between them. CDR3 coding DNA: TGTGCCAGCAGCCGTTCGAGATCTAATGAAAAACTGTTTTTT. It translates to CASSRSRSNEKLFF.

The chain has TRBV19 and TRBJ1-2; D possibly corresponds to TRBD1 (5 bases). Trimming pared 4 bases from V and 6 bases from J, leaving 24 bases between. Looked up from germline, CDR1 is LNHDA and CDR2 is SQIVND (reference sequence). CDR3 length equals 17 residues. In DNA form, the CDR3 reads TGTGCCAGTAGTAGGGGGGGGGTAAGGGGAGGCGATCATGGCTACACCTTC. Amino acid sequence: CASSRGGVRGGDHGYTF.

This chain connects TRBV7-2 to TRBJ2-7; tentative D call: TRBD1 (6 bases). V lost 0 bases to trimming and J lost 0 bases, with 9 bases between them. The CDR3 is made up of 15 amino acids. From germline, CDR1 is SGHTA and CDR2 FQGNSA. CDR3 sequence (DNA): TGTGCCAGCAGCTTAGCGAGGACAGCCTCCTACGAGCAGTACTTC. As protein: CASSLARTASYEQYF.

The V and J genes are TRBV16 and TRBJ2-1; no reliable D call. CDR1 and CDR2 (germline): KGHSY, FQNENV. Trimming took 0 bases from V and 9 from J, leaving 12 bases between them. The CDR3 has 14 amino acids. CDR3 sequence: CASSQSVGFGEQFF. The CDR3 nucleotides read TGTGCCAGCAGCCAATCGGTCGGATTTGGTGAGCAGTTCTTC.

This chain joins TRBV6-5 and TRBJ2-7, with a weak D call TRBD2 (5 bases). This CDR3 comprises 12 residues. The germline V gene encodes CDR1 MNHEY and CDR2 SVGAGI. The V end was cut by 2 bases, the J end by 6 bases, with 8 bases between. The CDR3 bases are TGTGCCAGCAGTTACGCCGAGGGCGAGCAGTACTTC. Protein: CASSYAEGEQYF.

This clone was found a few times. The chain combines TRBV29-1 with TRBJ2-4, with 10 nucleotides matching TRBD1. V lost 4 bases, J lost 4 bases, and 4 bases stayed unmatched. The CDR3 runs 14 residues. CDR1 SQVTM and CDR2 ANQGSEA come from the germline V gene. CDR3 protein: CSVVTGGKKNIQYF. As DNA, the CDR3 is TGCAGCGTTGTGACAGGGGGCAAGAAAAACATTCAGTACTTC.

The sample holds a few counts of this clone. This chain joins TRBV7-9 and TRBJ1-4; D remains ambiguous. The CDR3 runs to 12 residues. The V gene's germline CDR1 is SEHNR and CDR2 FQNEAQ (reference sequence). Trimming took 5 bases from V and 11 from J, leaving 12 bases between them. The CDR3 spells CASSPWPGKLFF. The DNA of the CDR3 is TGTGCCAGCAGCCCCTGGCCTGGGAAACTGTTTTTT. Full variable domain (missing parts from reference TRBV7-9 and TRBJ1-4): DTGVSQNPRHKITKRGQNVTFRCDPISEHNRLYWYRQTLGQGPEFLTYFQNEAQLEKSRLLSDRFSAERPKGSFSTLEIQRTEQGDSAMYLCASSPWPGKLFFGSGTQLSVL.

The chain has TRBV9 and TRBJ1-5; D is possibly TRBD1 (6 bases). Germline V gene lookup returns CDR1 SGDLS and CDR2 YYNGEE. The CDR3 totals 13 residues. Trimming cost V 3 bases and J 5 bases, with 9 bases left between them. The CDR3 nucleotides are TGTGCCAGCAGCGGAAACAGGGATCAGCCCCAGCATTTT. As protein: CASSGNRDQPQHF.

This rearrangement joins TRBV30 to TRBJ2-7; D is unresolved. V gave up 0 bases and J gave up 4 bases, with 10 bases separating them. Germline CDR1 reads GTSNPN; CDR2 reads SVGIG (reference sequence). The CDR3 consists of 13 residues. CDR3 amino acids: CAWSVSLYYEQYF. For the CDR3, the DNA is TGTGCCTGGAGTGTATCTCTCTATTACGAGCAGTACTTC.

The chain combines TRBV5-6 with TRBJ1-2; 8 bases map to TRBD1. The trim removed 0 bases at V and 4 bases at J, leaving 8 bases unmatched. Germline assignment: CDR1 SGHDT and CDR2 YYEEEE. The CDR3 has 16 amino acids. CDR3 amino acids: CASSLAGAGGPYGYTF. The CDR3 DNA reads TGTGCCAGCAGCTTGGCCGGGGCAGGGGGCCCCTATGGCTACACCTTC.

This clone was recorded a few times. The CDR3 sequence is CASSPIRDHYNEQFF. Written as DNA, the CDR3 is TGCGCCAGCAGCCCCATCCGGGACCACTACAATGAGCAGTTCTTC. The chain couples TRBV4-1 to TRBJ2-1; D assignment may be TRBD1 or TRBD2 (5 bases each). Germline V gene sequence: CDR1 MGHRA, CDR2 YSYEKL. Trimming cost V 4 bases and J 3 bases, with 13 bases left between them. The CDR3 is 15 amino acids.

In this sample, this clone turned up a few times. CDR3 DNA sequence: TGCGCCAGCAGCTCTACCGGGACAGGGGTGGAGACCCAGTACTTC. Protein: CASSSTGTGVETQYF. V and J are TRBV5-1 and TRBJ2-5, with TRBD1 matching over 10 bases. Trimming removed 3 bases from V and 5 bases from J; junction bases left unmatched: 7. Germline CDR1 reads SGHRS; CDR2 reads YFSETQ. The CDR3 is 15 residues long. The full variable domain, rest sourced from reference TRBV5-1 and TRBJ2-5, is KAGVTQTPRYLIKTRGQQVTLSCSPISGHRSVSWYQQTPGQGLQFLFEYFSETQRNKGNFPGRFSGRQFSNSRSEMNVSTLELGDSALYLCASSSTGTGVETQYFGPGTRLLVL.

V is TRBV19 and J is TRBJ1-2, with 7 bases matching TRBD1. Germline V gene data show CDR1 as LNHDA and CDR2 as SQIVND (reference sequence). The CDR3 spans 13 residues. Trimming removed 6 bases from V and 2 bases from J; junction bases left unmatched: 3. CDR3 sequence (DNA): TGTGCCAGTAGCAAGGACAGGAACTATGGCTACACCTTC. The encoded protein is CASSKDRNYGYTF.

The CDR3: CASSFGAKETQYF. CDR3 in DNA: TGTGCCAGCAGCTTTGGAGCGAAAGAGACCCAGTACTTC. The chain links TRBV11-3 to TRBJ2-5; no firm D call. Germline V gene data show CDR1 as SGHNT and CDR2 as YENEEA. V was cut by 3 bases and J by 3 bases, with 8 bases left in between. The length of the CDR3 is 13 residues.

The chain couples TRBV7-8 to TRBJ2-1; no clear D. Trimming cost V 1 base and J 2 bases, with 12 bases left between them. Germline CDR1 SGHVS, CDR2 FQNEAQ. This CDR3 spans 16 amino acids. CDR3 nucleotides: TGTGCCAGCAGCTTAGGAACGGGCCTTCCCTACAATGAGCAGTTCTTC. Translating gives CASSLGTGLPYNEQFF.

This clone was detected only a few times. This sequence joins TRBV7-2 and TRBJ2-1; 8 nucleotides agree with TRBD2. After removal of 1 base from V and 9 bases from J, the junction contained 11 bases not matched to a gene. The CDR3 covers 16 residues. Germline V CDR1 and CDR2: SGHTA, FQGNSA. This CDR3 reads CASSLGPGLGPAEQFF. The CDR3 nucleotides read TGTGCCAGCAGCTTAGGACCGGGACTAGGGCCAGCTGAGCAGTTCTTC. Drawing the rest from reference TRBV7-2 and TRBJ2-1, the complete variable domain is GAGVSQSPSNKVTEKGKDVELRCDPISGHTALYWYRQSLGQGLEFLIYFQGNSAPDKSGLPSDRFSAERTGGSVSTLTIQRTQQEDSAVYLCASSLGPGLGPAEQFFGPGTRLTVL.

The chain joins TRBV6-2 or TRBV6-3 to TRBJ1-5, with no clear D. Trimming cost V 1 base and J 11 bases, with 9 bases left between them. Germline assignment: CDR1 MNHEY and CDR2 SVGEGT. This CDR3 region has 12 residues. The CDR3 region is CASSYFRSAQHF. The CDR3 DNA sequence: TGTGCCAGCAGTTACTTCAGGTCAGCCCAGCATTTT.

A few counts support this clone. CDR3 region: CSVRGGGNTIYF. For the CDR3, the DNA is TGCAGCGTTAGAGGTGGTGGAAACACCATATATTTT. The rearrangement links TRBV29-1 to TRBJ1-3; no clear D gene. The germline V and J ends were trimmed by 5 bases and 3 bases, with 8 bases remaining between them. The CDR3 is 12 residues long. CDR1 and CDR2 (germline): SQVTM, ANQGSEA.